Presented here are 15 T cell receptor beta chains from one specimen sequenced in a study of shared clonotypes between healthy human individuals. Clones were read by immunoSEQ multiplex PCR, and TCRdb kept only the in-frame ones, dropping some. Here the sample spans 1 million to 1.3 million clones, roughly 74% being singletons. The specimen sequenced was memory CD4+ T cells from PBMCs. Stated subset: CD45RA-negative fraction. These receptors all come from a man younger than 35 in good health. Some clones in this sample may be carry-over from other donors' samples.

The V and J genes are TRBV2 and TRBJ2-1; 8 nucleotides line up with TRBD2. With 6 bases clipped from V and 0 bases from J, the junction kept 4 bases outside the gene matches. This CDR3 spans 15 amino acids. CDR1 and CDR2 from the germline V gene are SNHLY and FYNNEI. The CDR3 spells CASRESGSSYNEQFF. The CDR3 bases are TGTGCCAGCAGGGAAAGCGGGAGCTCCTACAATGAGCAGTTCTTC.

V usage is TRBV6-5 and J usage is TRBJ2-7, with 9 nucleotides matching TRBD1. The trim removed 5 bases at V and 7 bases at J, leaving 9 bases unmatched. The germline CDR1 and CDR2 sequences are MNHEY and SVGAGI. The CDR3 contains 14 residues. The CDR3 reads CASSKKQGAGEQYF. The CDR3 bases are TGTGCCAGCAGTAAAAAACAGGGGGCGGGTGAGCAGTACTTC.

This chain connects TRBV6-6 to TRBJ1-4; 9 bases match TRBD1. The CDR3 runs 14 residues. The V gene end was trimmed by 5 bases and the J gene end by 11 bases; junction bases not matched to a gene: 9. The germline CDR1 and CDR2 sequences are MNHNY and SVGAGI (reference sequence). Here the CDR3 DNA reads TGTGCCAGCAGTCCGGGACAGGGTTTCGGGAAACTGTTTTTT. This codes for CASSPGQGFGKLFF.

This chain connects TRBV2 to TRBJ1-2; D is possibly TRBD1 (5 bases). V lost 4 bases and J lost 3, with 15 bases in between. There are 15 residues in the CDR3. Germline V gene lookup returns CDR1 SNHLY and CDR2 FYNNEI. Written as DNA, the CDR3 is TGTGCCAGCAGTGTGGTTAAAGGGACCTACTATGGCTACACCTTC. Its translation: CASSVVKGTYYGYTF. Based on the CDR3 plus reference TRBV2 and TRBJ1-2, the full variable domain is EPEVTQTPSHQVTQMGQEVILRCVPISNHLYFYWYRQILGQKVEFLVSFYNNEISEKSEIFDDQFSVERPDGSNFTLKIRSTKLEDSAMYFCASSVVKGTYYGYTFGSGTRLTVV.

The chain has TRBV7-2 and TRBJ2-3, with 7 bases that match TRBD2. The CDR3 totals 16 residues. Germline V gene sequence: CDR1 SGHTA, CDR2 FQGNSA. The J segment lost 5 bases and the V segment lost 1 base, leaving 9 bases of the junction unmatched. CDR3 loop: CASSLEASGGVDTQYF. DNA for the CDR3: TGTGCCAGCAGCTTAGAAGCTAGCGGAGGAGTAGATACGCAGTATTTT.

This clone has a single count. The chain recombines TRBV4-2 with TRBJ2-2; TRBD2 matches at 11 bases. Germline values: CDR1 LGHNA, CDR2 YNFKEQ. The CDR3 length is 17 residues. The V and J ends lost 3 bases and 0 bases, in that order; junction bases with no gene match: 3. CDR3 residues: CASSQEGLAANTGELFF. In DNA, the CDR3 is TGTGCCAGCAGCCAGGAGGGACTAGCGGCGAACACCGGGGAGCTGTTTTTT.

With respect to this clone: The identical CDR3 is also encoded by other nucleotide sequences in the sample. This chain connects TRBV28 to TRBJ1-1; D perhaps matches TRBD1 (6 bases). The CDR3 runs to 14 residues. Germline lookup yields CDR1 MDHEN and CDR2 SYDVKM. V lost 2 bases, J lost 2 bases, and 9 bases lay in between. In nucleotides, the CDR3 is TGTGCCAGCAGTTTAGGGGGCGCAAACACTGAAGCTTTCTTT. Translating it yields CASSLGGANTEAFF.

This clone was seen just once. This chain links TRBV27 with TRBJ1-2, with unresolved D. CDR1 and CDR2 (germline): MNHEY, SMNVEV (reference sequence). The ends were cut back, 4 bases at V and 8 bases at J, with 14 bases in the middle. CDR3 length: 13 amino acids. CDR3 bases: TGTGCCAGCAGTTCACACCGTCAAGGCGGCTACACCTTC. Protein: CASSSHRQGGYTF.

This clone was detected only a few times. J is TRBJ1-1 and V is TRBV14, with unresolved D. The germline CDR1 and CDR2 sequences are SGHDN and FVKESK. This CDR3 spans 16 amino acids. Trimming stripped 0 bases from V and 0 bases from J, with 11 bases between. The CDR3, as DNA: TGTGCCAGCAGCCAAGATCCCCCGGGCATGAACACTGAAGCTTTCTTT. Translating gives CASSQDPPGMNTEAFF.

The chain carries TRBV5-1 and TRBJ2-1; 7 nucleotides align to TRBD1. Trimming removed 4 bases from V and 0 bases from J; junction bases left unmatched: 7. Germline V gives CDR1 SGHRS, CDR2 YFSETQ. This CDR3 contains 16 residues. The CDR3 nucleotides read TGCGCCAGCAGCCAAAGACAGGGAAGCTCCTACAATGAGCAGTTCTTC. Encoded protein: CASSQRQGSSYNEQFF.

CDR3 residues: CASSLSSTPYNEQFF. The CDR3 DNA reads as TGTGCCAGCAGCTTATCCTCAACCCCCTACAATGAGCAGTTCTTC. This chain connects TRBV7-6 to TRBJ2-1; D remains unclear. Germline assignment: CDR1 SGHVS and CDR2 FNYEAQ. This CDR3 has 15 residues. V gave up 2 bases and J gave up 2 bases, with 10 bases separating them.

This clone was recorded many times. Here the CDR3 reads CASSQVGWPGRTGNTIYF. CDR3 DNA sequence: TGTGCCAGCAGCCAAGTTGGATGGCCGGGACGGACTGGAAACACCATATATTTT. The chain couples TRBV14 to TRBJ1-3, with D possibly TRBD1 on 5 matching bases. This CDR3 region has 18 residues. With 1 base removed from V and 2 bases from J, the gap between germline ends came to 18 bases. CDR1 SGHDN and CDR2 FVKESK come from the germline V gene.

This clone was picked up a small number of times. The J gene is TRBJ2-1, the V gene TRBV7-8; TRBD2 matches at 7 bases. There are 15 residues in the CDR3. The V segment lost 3 bases and the J segment 6 bases; nucleotides outside the gene matches: 8. Germline V gives CDR1 SGHVS, CDR2 FQNEAQ. CDR3 protein: CASSFGTAGANEQFF. DNA for the CDR3: TGTGCCAGCAGCTTTGGGACCGCGGGAGCCAATGAGCAGTTCTTC.

V is TRBV14 and J is TRBJ2-3; 7 nucleotides align to TRBD1. In germline, CDR1 is SGHDN, CDR2 FVKESK. Trimming at V came to 4 bases and at J to 1 base, leaving 5 bases not matched to a gene. This CDR3 contains 15 residues. The CDR3 region has the DNA TGTGCCAGCAGCCTCCCCACAGGGGGCACAGATACGCAGTATTTT. Amino acid sequence: CASSLPTGGTDTQYF.

The chain carries TRBV4-1 and TRBJ2-5; 11 bases align to TRBD1. TRBJ2-7 explains the end of the DNA better; the J call may be wrong. The CDR3 contains 15 residues. Looked up from germline, CDR1 is MGHRA and CDR2 is YSYEKL. This CDR3 reads CASSLGTGGHYEQYF. In DNA, the CDR3 is TGCGCCAGCAGCCTGGGGACAGGGGGTCACTACGAGCAGTACTTC.